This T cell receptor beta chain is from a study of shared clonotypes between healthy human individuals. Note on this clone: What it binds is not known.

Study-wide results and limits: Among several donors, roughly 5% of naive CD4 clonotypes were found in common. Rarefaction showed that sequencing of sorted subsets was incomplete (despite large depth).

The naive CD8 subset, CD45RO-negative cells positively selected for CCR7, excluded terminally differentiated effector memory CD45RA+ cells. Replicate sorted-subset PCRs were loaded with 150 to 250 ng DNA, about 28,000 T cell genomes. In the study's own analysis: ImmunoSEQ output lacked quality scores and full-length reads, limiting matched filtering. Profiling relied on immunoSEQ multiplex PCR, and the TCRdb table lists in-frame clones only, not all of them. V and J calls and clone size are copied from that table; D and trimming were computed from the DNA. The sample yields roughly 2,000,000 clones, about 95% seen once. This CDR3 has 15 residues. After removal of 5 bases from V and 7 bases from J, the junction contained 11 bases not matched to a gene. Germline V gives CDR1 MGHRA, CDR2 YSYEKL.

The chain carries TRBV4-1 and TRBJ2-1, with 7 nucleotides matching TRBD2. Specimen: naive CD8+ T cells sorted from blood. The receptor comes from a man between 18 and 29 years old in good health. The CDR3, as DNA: TGCGCCAGCAGCTACAGACTAGCCGCCTCGAATGAGCAGTTCTTC. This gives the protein CASSYRLAASNEQFF.